This TCR beta chain appears in the sequencing data of a study of somatic mutations in cytotoxic T cells in rheumatoid arthritis. In the study overall: T-cell populations stained with V beta antibodies were in some cases flow-sorted at nearly 100% purity, including V beta1+ cells that were sequenced for TCRB. Study observations and caveats: Age-dependent increases in CD8+ clonality occurred in rheumatoid arthritis patients but not in healthy controls.

In the case of this clone: No antigen is known for it.

Trimming left V 5 bases short and J 6 bases short, with 14 bases between. CDR1 and CDR2 (germline): SGHKS, YYEKEE (reference sequence). This CDR3 is built from 14 residues. Clones were sequenced by immunoSEQ multiplex PCR, and TCRdb holds only the in-frame ones, with some missing. This sample has approximately 23,000 clones, with about four fifths found just once. This sequence originates from an adult with rheumatoid arthritis. This chain links TRBV5-5 with TRBJ2-2; a weak D match, TRBD1 (7 bases). Sequenced sample: CD8+ T cells sorted from blood. Here the CDR3 DNA reads TGTGCCAGCAGGGTGGAGGGGGCCGCCGGGGAGCTGTTTTTT. Its protein is CASRVEGAAGELFF.